This T cell receptor (beta chain) was recorded in a study of T cells in Graves' hyperthyroidism and ophthalmopathy. When ophthalmopathy did not progress within 18 months, Graves' hyperthyroidism was considered stable. With 4 bases clipped from V and 0 bases from J, the junction kept 15 bases outside the gene matches. Germline-derived CDR1 and CDR2 are SQVTM and ANQGSEA. This CDR3 region has 18 residues. Amplification of TCR beta CDR3 regions was performed using RNA transcripts as template. Primed by the HTBI set, a first-round RT-PCR was run on the TCR CDR3. TCRdb reprocessed the multiplex PCR reads with MiXCR, giving one entry per CDR3 protein. The table lists 600,000 to 750,000 distinct CDR3 sequences, around a sixth of them singletons. In this sample, this clonotype turned up many times.

The sample was blood. This TCR came from a man aged 50-59 years with Graves' hyperthyroidism. V usage is TRBV29-1 and J usage is TRBJ2-1; 7 nucleotides align to TRBD2. The CDR3 region is CSVAGTEIAGSSYNEQFF. Written as DNA, the CDR3 is TGCAGCGTTGCCGGGACCGAGATAGCGGGTAGCTCCTACAATGAGCAGTTCTTC.